This T cell receptor beta chain is from a study of human T cells and chemical hapten exposure. General observations from the study: A positive correlation with patch test score was shown by PT1 expanded TCR counts. The donor cohort had alopecia, so its immune response may not match that of healthy people.

Time point defined: pre-sensitization, week 0. Treatment described: therapeutic diphenylcyclopropenone sensitization with weekly scalp DPC. The authors' total RNA extraction used unfractionated whole blood. TCRdb passed the RACE reads through MiXCR, listing each CDR3 protein once. This sample carries under 60,000 distinct CDR3 sequences, more than 9% of them seen once, and the ten largest clones take more than 9%. With 8 bases removed from V and 5 bases from J, the gap between germline ends came to 18 bases. Germline CDR1 reads GTSNPN; CDR2 reads SVGIG (reference sequence). The CDR3 loop spans 13 amino acids. As to this clonotype: Its antigen is undetermined.

This receptor was obtained from a young woman with alopecia areata. Some clones in this sample may be carry-over from other donors' samples. The sequencing used whole blood, collected in connection with sensitization to the hapten diphenylcyclopropenone (DPC). The chain combines TRBV30 with TRBJ1-2; D is uncertain. Written as DNA, the CDR3 is TGTGCCGGAAACTTGCAGCAAAAGTATGGCTACACCTTC. This translates into CAGNLQQKYGYTF.